This TCR beta chain was found in a study of identical twins. With 0 bases removed from V and 5 bases from J, the gap between germline ends came to 16 bases. CDR3 length: 16 amino acids. The germline V gene has CDR1 LGHNA and CDR2 YSLEER. This clonotype was counted at least ten times. Its antigen is unknown. Overall study results and limits: Modelling underestimated the level of out-of-frame TCR alpha sharing observed in monozygotic twins.

Template switching introduced a universal primer site, and the cDNA bore unique molecular identifiers. TCRdb redid the calling of the 5' RACE reads with MiXCR, one entry per CDR3 protein. The table has a few hundred thousand distinct CDR3 sequences, nearly 9.5% seen once. In addition, the sample was reused for a study of yellow fever vaccine responses in identical twins.

The source of this sequence is a woman in her late teens or twenties in good health. The J gene is TRBJ1-1, the V gene TRBV4-3; possibly TRBD1 for D (6 bases). Sequenced input: CD8+ T cells sorted from blood. The CDR3 region is CASSQERAQGGTEAFF. The CDR3 nucleotides read TGCGCCAGCAGCCAAGAAAGGGCACAGGGAGGAACTGAAGCTTTCTTT.